This T cell receptor beta chain was captured by sequencing in a study of blood T cell repertoires in COVID-19. Study at large: Sites in the United States, Italy and Spain provided acute and convalescent COVID-19 samples. Sources were T cells, B-cell-depleted T cells, or PBMCs; the material itself was cDNA or gDNA.

Method: immunoSEQ multiplex PCR; TCRdb's copy keeps in-frame clones and lacks some. The sample lists roughly 48,000 clones; about three quarters were seen once. This CDR3 contains 13 residues. Germline V gene sequence: CDR1 SGHDT, CDR2 YYEEEE. V was trimmed by 0 bases and J by 5 bases, leaving 6 bases between them. Sequences were obtained from peripheral blood. The sequence was obtained from a human donor with active or convalescent COVID-19. The donor label of this sample is uncertain. The chain couples TRBV5-6 to TRBJ2-4, with a tentative D call TRBD1 (5 bases). The CDR3 sequence: CASSLVQENIQYF. Written as DNA, the CDR3 is TGTGCCAGCAGCTTGGTACAGGAAAACATTCAGTACTTC.